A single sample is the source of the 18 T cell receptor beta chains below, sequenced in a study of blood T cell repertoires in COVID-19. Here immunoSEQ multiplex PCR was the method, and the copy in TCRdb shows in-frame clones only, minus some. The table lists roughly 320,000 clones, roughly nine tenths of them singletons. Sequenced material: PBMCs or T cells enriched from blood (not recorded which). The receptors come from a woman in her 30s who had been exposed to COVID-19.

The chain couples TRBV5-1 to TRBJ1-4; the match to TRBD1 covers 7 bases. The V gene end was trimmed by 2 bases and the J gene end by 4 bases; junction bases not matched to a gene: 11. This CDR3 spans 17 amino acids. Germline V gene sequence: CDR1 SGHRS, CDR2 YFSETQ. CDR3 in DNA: TGCGCCAGCAGCTTAAGGGGGCCCTCGTTCCTTAATGAAAAACTGTTTTTT. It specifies CASSLRGPSFLNEKLFF. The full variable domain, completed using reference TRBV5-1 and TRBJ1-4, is KAGVTQTPRYLIKTRGQQVTLSCSPISGHRSVSWYQQTPGQGLQFLFEYFSETQRNKGNFPGRFSGRQFSNSRSEMNVSTLELGDSALYLCASSLRGPSFLNEKLFFGSGTQLSVL.

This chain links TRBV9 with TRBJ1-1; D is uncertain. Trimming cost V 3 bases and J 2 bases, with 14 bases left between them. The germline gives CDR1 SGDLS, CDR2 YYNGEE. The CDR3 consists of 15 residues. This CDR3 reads CASSASARSNTEAFF. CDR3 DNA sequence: TGTGCCAGCAGCGCCTCGGCTAGGAGTAACACTGAAGCTTTCTTT.

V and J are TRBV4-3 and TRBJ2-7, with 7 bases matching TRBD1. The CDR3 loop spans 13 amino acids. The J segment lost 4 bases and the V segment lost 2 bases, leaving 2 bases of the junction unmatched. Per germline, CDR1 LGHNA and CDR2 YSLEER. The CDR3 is CASSQKGAYEQYF. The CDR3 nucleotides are TGCGCCAGCAGCCAAAAGGGGGCATACGAGCAGTACTTC.

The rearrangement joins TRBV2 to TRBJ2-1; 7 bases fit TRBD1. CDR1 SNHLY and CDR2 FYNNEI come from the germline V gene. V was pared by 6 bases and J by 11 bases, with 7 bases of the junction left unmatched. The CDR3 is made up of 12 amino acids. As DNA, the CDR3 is TGTGCCAGCAGCGGGGACAGTCAGAAGCAGTTCTTC. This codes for CASSGDSQKQFF.

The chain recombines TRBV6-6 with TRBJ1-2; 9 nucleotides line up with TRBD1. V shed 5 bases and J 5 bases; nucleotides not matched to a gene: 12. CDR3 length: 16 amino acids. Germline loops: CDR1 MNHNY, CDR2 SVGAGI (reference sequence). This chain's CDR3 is CASSRGQGSFSYGYTF. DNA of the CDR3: TGTGCCAGCAGTCGGGGACAGGGCTCTTTCAGTTATGGCTACACCTTC.

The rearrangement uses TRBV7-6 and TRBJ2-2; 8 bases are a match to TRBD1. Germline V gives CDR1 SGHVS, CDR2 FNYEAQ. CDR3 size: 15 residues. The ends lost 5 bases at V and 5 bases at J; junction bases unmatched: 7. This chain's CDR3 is CASSPGQGRTGELFF. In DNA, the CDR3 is TGTGCCAGCAGCCCAGGACAGGGCCGGACCGGGGAGCTGTTTTTT.

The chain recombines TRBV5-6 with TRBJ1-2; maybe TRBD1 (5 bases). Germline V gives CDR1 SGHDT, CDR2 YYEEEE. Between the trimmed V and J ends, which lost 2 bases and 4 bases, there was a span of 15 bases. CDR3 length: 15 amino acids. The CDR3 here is CASSLVSAGLYGYTF. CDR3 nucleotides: TGTGCCAGCAGCTTAGTTTCGGCAGGGCTCTATGGCTACACCTTC.

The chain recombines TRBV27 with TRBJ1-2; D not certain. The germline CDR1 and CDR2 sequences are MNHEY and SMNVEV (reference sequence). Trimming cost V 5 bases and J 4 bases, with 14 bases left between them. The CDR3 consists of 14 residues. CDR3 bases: TGTGCCAGCAGTCCTTCTAATCTCCTCTATGGCTACACCTTC. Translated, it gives CASSPSNLLYGYTF.

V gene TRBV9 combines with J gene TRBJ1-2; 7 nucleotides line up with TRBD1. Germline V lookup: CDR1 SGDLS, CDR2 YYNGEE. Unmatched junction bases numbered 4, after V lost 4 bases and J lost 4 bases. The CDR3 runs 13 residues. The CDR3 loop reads CASSSGTAYGYTF. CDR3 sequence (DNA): TGTGCCAGCAGCTCAGGGACAGCCTATGGCTACACCTTC.

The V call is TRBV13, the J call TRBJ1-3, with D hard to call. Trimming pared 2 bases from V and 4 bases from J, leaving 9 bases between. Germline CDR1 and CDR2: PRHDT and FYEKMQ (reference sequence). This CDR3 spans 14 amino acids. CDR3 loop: CASSLSLAGNTIYF. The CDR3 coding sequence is TGTGCCAGCAGCTTAAGTCTGGCCGGAAACACCATATATTTT.

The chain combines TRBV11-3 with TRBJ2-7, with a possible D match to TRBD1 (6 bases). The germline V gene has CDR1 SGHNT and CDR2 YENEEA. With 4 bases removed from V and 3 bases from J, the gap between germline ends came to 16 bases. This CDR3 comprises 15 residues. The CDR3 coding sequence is TGTGCCAGCAGCTGGGGGCAGGGTCCGATCTACGAGCAGTACTTC. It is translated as CASSWGQGPIYEQYF.

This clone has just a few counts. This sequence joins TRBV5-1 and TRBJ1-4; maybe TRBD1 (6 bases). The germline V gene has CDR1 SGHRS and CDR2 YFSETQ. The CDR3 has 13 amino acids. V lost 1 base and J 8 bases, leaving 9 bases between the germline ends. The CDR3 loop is CASSLTGKEKLFF. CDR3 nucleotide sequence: TGCGCCAGCAGCTTGACAGGGAAGGAAAAACTGTTTTTT.

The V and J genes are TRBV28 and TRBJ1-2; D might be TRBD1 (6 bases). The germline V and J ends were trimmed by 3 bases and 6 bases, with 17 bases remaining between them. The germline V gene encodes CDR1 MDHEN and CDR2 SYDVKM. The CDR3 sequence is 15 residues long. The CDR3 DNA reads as TGTGCCAGCAGTTTGTTCGGGGGGCTTACTAATGGCTACACCTTC. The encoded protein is CASSLFGGLTNGYTF.

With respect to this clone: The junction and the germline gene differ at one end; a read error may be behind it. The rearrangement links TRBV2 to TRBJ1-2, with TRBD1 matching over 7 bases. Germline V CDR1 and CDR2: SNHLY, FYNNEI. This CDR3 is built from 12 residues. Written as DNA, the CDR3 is TGTGCCAGCAGGGAAGGGGGCGCGGGCTACACCTTC. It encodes CASREGGAGYTF.

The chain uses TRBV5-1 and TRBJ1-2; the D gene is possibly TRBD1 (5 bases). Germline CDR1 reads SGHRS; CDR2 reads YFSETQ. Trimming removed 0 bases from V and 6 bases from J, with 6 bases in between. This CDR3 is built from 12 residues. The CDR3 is CASSLGRDGYTF. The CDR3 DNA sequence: TGCGCCAGCAGCTTGGGCAGGGATGGCTACACCTTC.

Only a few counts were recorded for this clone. CDR3 in amino acids: CASSWDIVKGQYF. The CDR3 region has the DNA TGTGCCAGTAGTTGGGACATTGTGAAGGGGCAGTATTTT. The chain links TRBV19 to TRBJ2-3, with D perhaps matching TRBD1 (6 bases). Germline values: CDR1 LNHDA, CDR2 SQIVND (reference sequence). CDR3 size: 13 residues. V dropped 5 bases and J dropped 11 bases, with 17 bases sitting between them.

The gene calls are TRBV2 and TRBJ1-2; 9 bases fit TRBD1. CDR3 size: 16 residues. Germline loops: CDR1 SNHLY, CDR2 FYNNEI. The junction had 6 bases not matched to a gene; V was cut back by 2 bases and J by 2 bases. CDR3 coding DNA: TGTGCCAGCAGTGAAATTAGGACAGGGGCAAACTATGGCTACACCTTC. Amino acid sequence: CASSEIRTGANYGYTF.

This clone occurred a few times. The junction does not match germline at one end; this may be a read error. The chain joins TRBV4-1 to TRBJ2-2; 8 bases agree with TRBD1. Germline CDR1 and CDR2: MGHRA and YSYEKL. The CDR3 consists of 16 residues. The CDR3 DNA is TGCGCCAGCAGCCTCGCATGGACAGGGAACCCCGGGGAGCTGTTTTTT. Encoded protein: CASSLAWTGNPGELFF.